A single sample is the source of the 18 T cell receptor beta chains below, sequenced in a study of shared T cell receptors in the human thymus. Profiled with immunoSEQ multiplex PCR; TCRdb holds only in-frame clones, not every one. The repertoire holds about 500,000 clones, around 82% seen once, with 0.013% in the top ten. This same sample was also part of a study on human thymus T cells.

The sequenced sample was thymocytes. The receptors here all came from a boy younger than two with a congenital heart defect.

The chain carries TRBV15 and TRBJ2-7; weak D call: TRBD1 (5 bases). Germline CDR1 LNHNV, CDR2 YYDKDF (reference sequence). Deletions cut 1 base from V and 2 bases from J, with 12 bases between. This CDR3 is built from 15 residues. CDR3: CATSRVRDKAYEQYF. The CDR3 nucleotides are TGTGCCACCAGCAGAGTCAGGGATAAAGCCTACGAGCAGTACTTC.

As DNA, the CDR3 is TGTGCCAGCAGCTTAGGAGGCGGCCGACGCACAGATACGCAGTATTTT. Its protein product is CASSLGGGRRTDTQYF. The chain is built from TRBV11-2 and TRBJ2-3; D not resolved. The germline V gene has CDR1 SGHAT and CDR2 FQNNGV. V was trimmed by 1 base and J by 1 base, leaving 12 bases between them. This CDR3 comprises 16 residues. The full variable domain, completed using reference TRBV11-2 and TRBJ2-3, is EAGVAQSPRYKIIEKRQSVAFWCNPISGHATLYWYQQILGQGPKLLIQFQNNGVVDDSQLPKDRFSAERLKGVDSTLKIQPAKLEDSAVYLCASSLGGGRRTDTQYFGPGTRLTVL.

This sequence joins TRBV4-3 and TRBJ2-7, with 7 bases fitting TRBD2. Unmatched junction bases numbered 5, after V lost 0 bases and J lost 0 bases. Germline V gene sequence: CDR1 LGHNA, CDR2 YSLEER. The CDR3 totals 16 residues. The CDR3 loop reads CASSQESRGTSYEQYF. The DNA of the CDR3 is TGCGCCAGCAGCCAAGAATCGCGGGGGACCTCCTACGAGCAGTACTTC.

This clone was observed a few times. In DNA form, the CDR3 reads TGTGCCAGCAGCCGAGACAAAGGAGGAGAGCAGTACTTC. As protein: CASSRDKGGEQYF. The chain joins TRBV14 to TRBJ2-7; weak D call: TRBD2 (5 bases). This CDR3 comprises 13 residues. The germline V gene has CDR1 SGHDN and CDR2 FVKESK. Trimming left V 4 bases short and J 7 bases short, with 14 bases between.

This clone was observed a handful of times. This chain connects TRBV5-1 to TRBJ2-1; 7 nucleotides align to TRBD1. This CDR3 is 16 amino acids long. Germline V gene lookup returns CDR1 SGHRS and CDR2 YFSETQ. The V segment lost 4 bases and the J segment 6 bases; nucleotides outside the gene matches: 13. As DNA, the CDR3 is TGCGCCAGCAGCGGCAGGGGGAATATCGTGGGCAATGAGCAGTTCTTC. As protein: CASSGRGNIVGNEQFF. The full variable domain, completed using reference TRBV5-1 and TRBJ2-1, is KAGVTQTPRYLIKTRGQQVTLSCSPISGHRSVSWYQQTPGQGLQFLFEYFSETQRNKGNFPGRFSGRQFSNSRSEMNVSTLELGDSALYLCASSGRGNIVGNEQFFGPGTRLTVL.

The rearrangement joins TRBV7-9 to TRBJ1-1; possibly TRBD1 for D (5 bases). The germline V gene encodes CDR1 SEHNR and CDR2 FQNEAQ (reference sequence). There are 13 residues in the CDR3. V lost 1 base, J lost 6 bases, and 9 bases lay in between. CDR3 residues: CASSLVRGPEAFF. The CDR3 region has the DNA TGTGCCAGCAGCTTAGTTAGGGGCCCTGAAGCTTTCTTT. Filled out from reference TRBV7-9 and TRBJ1-1, the complete variable domain reads DTGVSQNPRHKITKRGQNVTFRCDPISEHNRLYWYRQTLGQGPEFLTYFQNEAQLEKSRLLSDRFSAERPKGSFSTLEIQRTEQGDSAMYLCASSLVRGPEAFFGQGTRLTVV.

V and J are TRBV19 and TRBJ2-1; TRBD1 is a possible D gene (6 bases). From germline, CDR1 is LNHDA and CDR2 SQIVND (reference sequence). The CDR3 spans 13 residues. Trimming left V 10 bases short and J 4 bases short, with 14 bases between. CDR3 sequence (DNA): TGTGCCACAAAAGGGGACACTTACAATGAGCAGTTCTTC. This encodes CATKGDTYNEQFF.

V and J are TRBV13 and TRBJ2-7; 9 bases match TRBD1. The CDR3 is 15 residues long. From germline, CDR1 is PRHDT and CDR2 FYEKMQ (reference sequence). J was trimmed by 0 bases and V by 5 bases; bases with no gene match: 5. CDR3 protein: CASSPGTGISYEQYF. Written as DNA, the CDR3 is TGTGCCAGCAGCCCCGGGACAGGGATCTCCTACGAGCAGTACTTC.

This clone was seen a handful of times. This chain connects TRBV9 to TRBJ2-7; perhaps TRBD2 as D (6 bases). V was shortened by 4 bases and J by 5 bases, with 25 bases between the two germline ends. Germline CDR1 and CDR2: SGDLS and YYNGEE. This CDR3 has 17 amino acids. CDR3 in amino acids: CASSPSDREKRRDEQYF. The CDR3 coding sequence is TGTGCCAGCAGCCCATCTGACCGGGAGAAGAGGAGGGACGAGCAGTACTTC.

This clone was recorded a few times. The chain carries TRBV19 and TRBJ2-1; 12 bases are shared with TRBD2. The CDR3 is 14 residues long. J was trimmed by 2 bases and V by 9 bases; bases with no gene match: 2. The germline V gene encodes CDR1 LNHDA and CDR2 SQIVND (reference sequence). In DNA, the CDR3 is TGTGCCAGCCGGACTAGCGGGGCCTACAATGAGCAGTTCTTC. It encodes CASRTSGAYNEQFF.

This clone has just one count. The chain links TRBV5-4 to TRBJ2-1; 9 bases fit TRBD2. Germline values: CDR1 SGHNT, CDR2 YYREEE (reference sequence). The CDR3 runs to 15 residues. The V segment lost 0 bases and the J segment 5 bases; nucleotides outside the gene matches: 3. CDR3 region: CASSLVVAGDNEQFF. CDR3 nucleotides: TGTGCCAGCAGCTTGGTGGTAGCGGGAGACAATGAGCAGTTCTTC. Full variable domain (remainder filled in from reference TRBV5-4 and TRBJ2-1): ETGVTQSPTHLIKTRGQQVTLRCSSQSGHNTVSWYQQALGQGPQFIFQYYREEENGRGNFPPRFSGLQFPNYSSELNVNALELDDSALYLCASSLVVAGDNEQFFGPGTRLTVL.

This clone was counted only a few times. The gene calls are TRBV7-9 and TRBJ1-2; D not resolved. With 2 bases removed from V and 8 bases from J, the gap between germline ends came to 9 bases. The V gene's germline CDR1 is SEHNR and CDR2 FQNEAQ (reference sequence). The CDR3 covers 12 residues. This CDR3 reads CASSLSGCGYTF. CDR3 nucleotides: TGTGCCAGCAGCTTATCCGGGTGCGGCTACACCTTC.

This clone came up a few times. V and J are TRBV7-2 and TRBJ1-4; 11 positions match TRBD1. CDR1 SGHTA and CDR2 FQGNSA come from the germline V gene. The CDR3 runs 15 residues. V trimming: 5 bases; J trimming: 8 bases; junction bases outside the gene matches: 7. The CDR3 DNA sequence: TGTGCCAGCAGCCAGGACAGGGGGCGAGGAGAAAAACTGTTTTTT. It translates to CASSQDRGRGEKLFF.

The chain employs TRBV25-1 and TRBJ2-5, with TRBD2 as a possible D gene (7 bases). Germline lookup yields CDR1 MGHDK and CDR2 SYGVNS. The V gene lost 3 bases and the J gene lost 2 bases, with 16 bases spanning the gap. This CDR3 contains 16 residues. The CDR3 DNA sequence: TGTGCCAGCAGTGAGGGCGCAGGGAGGGGGCAAGAGACCCAGTACTTC. Encoded protein: CASSEGAGRGQETQYF.

V usage is TRBV15 and J usage is TRBJ2-7; D possibly corresponds to TRBD2 (5 bases). Germline CDR1 LNHNV, CDR2 YYDKDF (reference sequence). The CDR3 totals 15 residues. V shed 0 bases and J shed 2 bases, with 11 bases lying between them. The CDR3: CATSRDPGVPYEQYF. DNA for the CDR3: TGTGCCACCAGCAGAGATCCCGGGGTACCCTACGAGCAGTACTTC.

In this sample, this clone turned up once. The V gene is TRBV29-1, the J gene TRBJ1-5, with 9 bases that match TRBD1. Germline V gene data show CDR1 as SQVTM and CDR2 as ANQGSEA. CDR3 length: 16 amino acids. V lost 7 bases, J lost 0 bases, and 10 bases stayed unmatched. CDR3 sequence reads: CSARTGVENSNQPQHF. For the CDR3, the DNA is TGCAGCGCCAGGACAGGGGTCGAAAATAGCAATCAGCCCCAGCATTTT.

The V and J genes are TRBV7-2 and TRBJ1-5; D unresolved. Germline loops: CDR1 SGHTA, CDR2 FQGNSA. Deletions cut 0 bases from V and 7 bases from J, with 10 bases between. The CDR3 has 14 amino acids. The CDR3 protein is CASSLATLGQPQHF. In DNA, the CDR3 is TGTGCCAGCAGCTTAGCAACCCTAGGCCAGCCCCAGCATTTT. The complete variable domain, with remaining parts taken from reference TRBV7-2 and TRBJ1-5, reads GAGVSQSPSNKVTEKGKDVELRCDPISGHTALYWYRQSLGQGLEFLIYFQGNSAPDKSGLPSDRFSAERTGGSVSTLTIQRTQQEDSAVYLCASSLATLGQPQHFGDGTRLSIL.

The chain uses TRBV6-5 and TRBJ1-1; 7 nucleotides line up with TRBD1. V lost 2 bases and J lost 6; bases outside the gene matches: 6. The germline V gene encodes CDR1 MNHEY and CDR2 SVGAGI. The CDR3 is 14 amino acids. This chain's CDR3 is CASSYLRQGPEAFF. The CDR3 coding sequence is TGTGCCAGCAGTTACCTCCGACAGGGACCTGAAGCTTTCTTT.